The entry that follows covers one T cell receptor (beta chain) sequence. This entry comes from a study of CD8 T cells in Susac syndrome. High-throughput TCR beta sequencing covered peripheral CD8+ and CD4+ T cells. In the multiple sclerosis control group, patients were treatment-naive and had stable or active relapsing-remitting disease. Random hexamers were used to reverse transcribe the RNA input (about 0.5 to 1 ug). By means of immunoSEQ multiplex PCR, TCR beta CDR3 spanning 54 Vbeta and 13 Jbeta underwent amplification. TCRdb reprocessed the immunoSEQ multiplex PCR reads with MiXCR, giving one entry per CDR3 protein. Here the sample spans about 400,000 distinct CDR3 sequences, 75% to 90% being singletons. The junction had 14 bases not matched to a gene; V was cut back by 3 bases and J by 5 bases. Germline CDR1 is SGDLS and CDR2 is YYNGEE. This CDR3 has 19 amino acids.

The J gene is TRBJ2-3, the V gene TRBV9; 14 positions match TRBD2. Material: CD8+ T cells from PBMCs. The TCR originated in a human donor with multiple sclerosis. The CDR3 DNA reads TGTGCCAGCAGCGCGCCACCGGGACTAGCGGGAGACGTGATAGATACGCAGTATTTT. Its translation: CASSAPPGLAGDVIDTQYF.